This TCR beta chain originates from a study of T cell repertoires in cytomegalovirus infection. Whole-study results and caveats: CMV-specific TCR beta clonotypes restricted by HLA-C were the ones dominating the ex vivo response.

From the reads, TCRdb called clonotypes with MiXCR, one entry per CDR3 protein. The sample lists more than 45,000 distinct CDR3 sequences; 33% were seen once. As regards this clonotype: What it recognizes is unknown.

This CDR3 spans 12 amino acids. V dropped 5 bases and J dropped 8 bases, with 12 bases sitting between them. CDR1 and CDR2 from the germline V gene are SEHNR and FQNEAQ (reference sequence). The chain joins TRBV7-9 to TRBJ1-1; D ambiguous. The origin of this receptor is a human donor in good health (CMV status not recorded). Some clones in this sample may be carry-over from other donors' samples. The sequencing sample was made of PBMCs, sequenced either directly or after in vitro stimulation (not recorded which). CDR3 sequence: CASSAWTVEAFF. For the CDR3, the DNA is TGTGCCAGCAGCGCCTGGACGGTAGAAGCTTTCTTT.